This T cell receptor (beta chain) was identified in a study of blood T cell repertoires in COVID-19. Membership in each cohort depended on participant-reported clinical history. Exposed enrollees encountered a COVID-19 case at some point within 2 weeks before study entry. Clones were read by immunoSEQ multiplex PCR, and TCRdb kept only the in-frame ones, dropping some. The sample records 350,000 to 500,000 clones, over 75% being singletons. The CDR3 has 13 amino acids. CDR1 GTSNPN and CDR2 SVGIG come from the germline V gene (reference sequence). J was trimmed by 4 bases and V by 7 bases; bases with no gene match: 7.

Sequencing input: PBMCs or T cells enriched from blood (not recorded which). The clonotype originates from a woman younger than 30 who had been exposed to COVID-19. The chain carries TRBV30 and TRBJ1-5, with 7 bases matching TRBD1. Here the CDR3 DNA reads TGTGCCTCCTCGCCACAGGGGAATCAGCCCCAGCATTTT. This translates into CASSPQGNQPQHF. The full variable domain, completed using reference TRBV30 and TRBJ1-5, is SQTIHQWPATLVQPVGSPLSLECTVEGTSNPNLYWYRQAAGRGLQLLFYSVGIGQISSEVPQNLSASRPQDRQFILSSKKLLLSDSGFYLCASSPQGNQPQHFGDGTRLSIL.